Listed below are T cell receptor beta chains from one sample, sequenced in a study of T cells in localized non-small cell lung cancer. Assay used: immunoSEQ multiplex PCR; TCRdb lists only in-frame clones, some missing. The repertoire holds 130,000 or so clones, with about 90% as singletons. The source material was peripheral blood, sampled before any cancer treatment. Source of these receptors: a female donor aged 60 or older with stage I lung adenocarcinoma. The CDR3 runs from the conserved cysteine through the conserved F or W. D genes are given only for firm matches. A row's size may be missing; if present it is once, few, many or a size class.

clone size: NA; D gene: NA; V gene: TRBV5-1; CDR3 length: 12; J gene: TRBJ1-1; CDR3 protein: CASSLDRTEAFF; CDR3 DNA: TGCGCCAGCAGCTTGGACAGGACTGAAGCTTTCTTT
clone size: NA; D gene: NA; V gene: TRBV15; CDR3 length: 16; J gene: TRBJ1-1; CDR3 protein: CATSRGWQGLNTEAFF; CDR3 DNA: TGTGCCACCAGCAGAGGGTGGCAGGGGCTGAACACTGAAGCTTTCTTT
clone size: NA; D gene: NA; V gene: TRBV28; CDR3 length: 14; J gene: TRBJ2-4; CDR3 protein: CASSFSRTENIQYF; CDR3 DNA: TGTGCCAGCAGTTTCTCCCGGACAGAAAACATTCAGTACTTC
clone size: NA; D gene: TRBD2; V gene: TRBV5-4; CDR3 length: 17; J gene: TRBJ2-3; CDR3 protein: CASSGGGASGSPDTQYF; CDR3 DNA: TGTGCCAGCAGCGGTGGGGGGGCTAGCGGGAGTCCTGATACGCAGTATTTT
clone size: NA; D gene: TRBD1; V gene: TRBV19; CDR3 length: 13; J gene: TRBJ1-1; CDR3 protein: CASSSYRGTEAFF; CDR3 DNA: TGTGCCAGTAGCTCTTACAGGGGCACTGAAGCTTTCTTT
clone size: once; D gene: NA; V gene: TRBV7-8; CDR3 length: 15; J gene: TRBJ2-1; CDR3 protein: CASSLVPGPSFVQFF; CDR3 DNA: TGTGCCAGCAGCTTAGTCCCGGGACCATCGTTTGTGCAGTTCTTC
clone size: NA; D gene: NA; V gene: TRBV30; CDR3 length: 12; J gene: TRBJ2-5; CDR3 protein: CAWSAGPETQYF; CDR3 DNA: TGTGCCTGGAGTGCGGGGCCAGAGACCCAGTACTTC
clone size: NA; D gene: NA; V gene: TRBV28; CDR3 length: 15; J gene: TRBJ2-7; CDR3 protein: CASTSVGTLSYEQYF; CDR3 DNA: TGTGCCAGCACCTCGGTGGGGACTCTCTCCTACGAGCAGTACTTC
clone size: NA; D gene: NA; V gene: TRBV29-1; CDR3 length: 14; J gene: TRBJ2-7; CDR3 protein: CSGRDGDTSYEQYF; CDR3 DNA: TGCAGCGGGCGGGACGGGGACACCTCCTACGAGCAGTACTTC
clone size: NA; D gene: NA; V gene: TRBV7-9; CDR3 length: 14; J gene: TRBJ2-7; CDR3 protein: CASSLSVPTRGQYF; CDR3 DNA: TGTGCCAGCAGCTTATCTGTGCCGACCCGAGGGCAGTACTTC
clone size: NA; D gene: NA; V gene: TRBV19; CDR3 length: 14; J gene: TRBJ1-1; CDR3 protein: CASSMGDEGTEAFF; CDR3 DNA: TGTGCCAGTAGTATGGGGGATGAAGGCACTGAAGCTTTCTTT
clone size: NA; D gene: NA; V gene: TRBV7-6; CDR3 length: 15; J gene: TRBJ2-7; CDR3 protein: CASSLVGQGGYEQYF; CDR3 DNA: TGTGCCAGCAGCTTAGTCGGCCAAGGGGGCTACGAGCAGTACTTC
clone size: NA; D gene: NA; V gene: TRBV10-3; CDR3 length: 15; J gene: TRBJ1-1; CDR3 protein: CAISDKDVKVTEAFF; CDR3 DNA: TGTGCCATCAGTGACAAAGACGTAAAAGTCACTGAAGCTTTCTTT
clone size: NA; D gene: NA; V gene: TRBV30; CDR3 length: 13; J gene: TRBJ2-7; CDR3 protein: CAWSWRRAYEQYF; CDR3 DNA: TGTGCCTGGAGTTGGCGGAGAGCCTACGAGCAGTACTTC
clone size: NA; D gene: NA; V gene: TRBV10-2; CDR3 length: 12; J gene: TRBJ2-1; CDR3 protein: CASSESTAEQFF; CDR3 DNA: TGCGCCAGCAGTGAGTCCACAGCTGAGCAGTTCTTC
clone size: once; D gene: TRBD2; V gene: TRBV27; CDR3 length: 13; J gene: TRBJ2-7; CDR3 protein: CASRGLAHYEQYF; CDR3 DNA: TGTGCCAGCCGGGGACTAGCGCACTACGAGCAGTACTTC
clone size: NA; D gene: NA; V gene: TRBV19; CDR3 length: 16; J gene: TRBJ2-7; CDR3 protein: CASSHSGGSGRYEQYF; CDR3 DNA: TGTGCCAGTAGCCATTCGGGTGGGTCAGGGAGGTACGAGCAGTACTTC
clone size: NA; D gene: NA; V gene: TRBV7-9; CDR3 length: 15; J gene: TRBJ2-7; CDR3 protein: CASSHERGHSYEQYF; CDR3 DNA: TGTGCCAGCAGCCATGAACGGGGTCACTCCTACGAGCAGTACTTC
clone size: NA; D gene: NA; V gene: TRBV30; CDR3 length: 12; J gene: TRBJ2-5; CDR3 protein: CAWSTQGETQYF; CDR3 DNA: TGTGCCTGGAGTACTCAGGGGGAGACCCAGTACTTC
clone size: NA; D gene: NA; V gene: TRBV28; CDR3 length: 14; J gene: TRBJ2-3; CDR3 protein: CASSAQVGADTQYF; CDR3 DNA: TGTGCCAGCAGCGCCCAGGTGGGGGCAGATACGCAGTATTTT
clone size: NA; D gene: TRBD1; V gene: TRBV28; CDR3 length: 15; J gene: TRBJ1-3; CDR3 protein: CASSPSGQGGNTIYF; CDR3 DNA: TGTGCCAGCAGCCCTTCAGGACAGGGAGGAAACACCATATATTTT
clone size: NA; D gene: NA; V gene: TRBV18; CDR3 length: 16; J gene: TRBJ2-3; CDR3 protein: CASSPRPRSSTDTQYF; CDR3 DNA: TGTGCCAGCTCACCACGACCTAGATCTAGCACAGATACGCAGTATTTT
clone size: few; D gene: TRBD2; V gene: TRBV2; CDR3 length: 13; J gene: TRBJ2-7; CDR3 protein: CASWGGRDSEQYF; CDR3 DNA: TGTGCCAGCTGGGGCGGGAGGGACAGCGAGCAGTACTTC
clone size: NA; D gene: NA; V gene: TRBV28; CDR3 length: 14; J gene: TRBJ1-3; CDR3 protein: CASSLPGSGNTIYF; CDR3 DNA: TGTGCCAGCAGTTTACCCGGCTCTGGAAACACCATATATTTT
clone size: NA; D gene: TRBD1; V gene: TRBV29-1; CDR3 length: 14; J gene: TRBJ1-1; CDR3 protein: CSVDPTGGNTEAFF; CDR3 DNA: TGCAGCGTTGATCCGACAGGGGGGAACACTGAAGCTTTCTTT
clone size: many; D gene: NA; V gene: TRBV5-6; CDR3 length: 12; J gene: TRBJ2-7; CDR3 protein: CASSLASYEQYF; CDR3 DNA: TGTGCCAGCAGCTTGGCGAGCTACGAGCAGTACTTC
clone size: once; D gene: NA; V gene: TRBV21-1; CDR3 length: 16; J gene: TRBJ2-5; CDR3 protein: CASSKAVRTAQETQYF; CDR3 DNA: TGTGCCAGCAGCAAAGCGGTTCGGACAGCCCAAGAGACCCAGTACTTC
clone size: NA; D gene: NA; V gene: TRBV5-3; CDR3 length: 12; J gene: TRBJ1-5; CDR3 protein: CASSYTSRPQHF; CDR3 DNA: TGTGCCAGCAGCTACACCTCCCGGCCCCAGCATTTT
clone size: NA; D gene: TRBD1; V gene: TRBV7-8; CDR3 length: 13; J gene: TRBJ1-2; CDR3 protein: CASQGATDYGYTF; CDR3 DNA: TGTGCCAGTCAGGGGGCCACCGACTATGGCTACACCTTC
clone size: NA; D gene: TRBD2; V gene: TRBV9; CDR3 length: 15; J gene: TRBJ2-3; CDR3 protein: CASSPLAGGSDTQYF; CDR3 DNA: TGTGCCAGCAGCCCTCTAGCGGGAGGTTCAGATACGCAGTATTTT
clone size: NA; D gene: TRBD1; V gene: TRBV7-8; CDR3 length: 14; J gene: TRBJ2-7; CDR3 protein: CASSPGTGSYEQYF; CDR3 DNA: TGTGCCAGCAGCCCAGGGACAGGTTCCTACGAGCAGTACTTC
clone size: NA; D gene: TRBD2; V gene: TRBV9; CDR3 length: 16; J gene: TRBJ2-1; CDR3 protein: CASSSRPPTSVNEQFF; CDR3 DNA: TGTGCCAGCAGCTCCCGTCCCCCTACTAGCGTCAATGAGCAGTTCTTC
clone size: once; D gene: TRBD1; V gene: TRBV6-5; CDR3 length: 14; J gene: TRBJ2-7; CDR3 protein: CASSYVRDRAEQYF; CDR3 DNA: TGTGCCAGCAGTTACGTCCGGGACAGGGCCGAGCAGTACTTC
clone size: NA; D gene: TRBD2; V gene: TRBV7-8; CDR3 length: 15; J gene: TRBJ2-5; CDR3 protein: CASSYEWEGKETQYF; CDR3 DNA: TGTGCCAGCAGCTACGAGTGGGAGGGGAAAGAGACCCAGTACTTC
clone size: NA; D gene: TRBD1; V gene: TRBV5-6; CDR3 length: 15; J gene: TRBJ2-5; CDR3 protein: CASSYKTGFQETQYF; CDR3 DNA: TGTGCCAGCAGCTATAAGACAGGGTTTCAAGAGACCCAGTACTTC
clone size: NA; D gene: TRBD2; V gene: TRBV5-1; CDR3 length: 18; J gene: TRBJ2-3; CDR3 protein: CASSRGYRTSGVTDTQYF; CDR3 DNA: TGCGCCAGCAGTAGGGGATACCGGACTAGCGGGGTCACAGATACGCAGTATTTT
clone size: NA; D gene: NA; V gene: TRBV2; CDR3 length: 13; J gene: TRBJ2-1; CDR3 protein: CASSSGRANEQFF; CDR3 DNA: TGTGCCAGCAGTTCGGGTAGGGCCAATGAGCAGTTCTTC
clone size: NA; D gene: TRBD1; V gene: TRBV2; CDR3 length: 14; J gene: TRBJ1-2; CDR3 protein: CASRTRQGLNGYTF; CDR3 DNA: TGTGCCAGCAGAACTCGACAGGGACTAAATGGCTACACCTTC
clone size: NA; D gene: TRBD1; V gene: TRBV7-3; CDR3 length: 14; J gene: TRBJ2-5; CDR3 protein: CASSLTGTGETQYF; CDR3 DNA: TGTGCCAGCAGCTTGACAGGGACAGGAGAGACCCAGTACTTC
clone size: NA; D gene: NA; V gene: TRBV5-1; CDR3 length: 14; J gene: TRBJ1-5; CDR3 protein: CASSMTTGGQPQHF; CDR3 DNA: TGCGCCAGCAGCATGACGACAGGCGGTCAGCCCCAGCATTTT
clone size: NA; D gene: TRBD2; V gene: TRBV5-1; CDR3 length: 18; J gene: TRBJ2-1; CDR3 protein: CASSRLLSGLAGGNEQFF; CDR3 DNA: TGCGCCAGCAGCCGCTTATTAAGTGGACTAGCGGGGGGCAATGAGCAGTTCTTC
clone size: NA; D gene: TRBD2; V gene: TRBV9; CDR3 length: 15; J gene: TRBJ2-2; CDR3 protein: CASSVVAGASGELFF; CDR3 DNA: TGTGCCAGCAGCGTAGTGGCGGGAGCTAGCGGGGAGCTGTTTTTT
clone size: NA; D gene: TRBD2; V gene: TRBV5-1; CDR3 length: 16; J gene: TRBJ2-3; CDR3 protein: CASSPPKAGGPDTQYF; CDR3 DNA: TGCGCCAGCAGCCCCCCCAAAGCGGGAGGGCCGGATACGCAGTATTTT
clone size: NA; D gene: NA; V gene: TRBV29-1; CDR3 length: 15; J gene: TRBJ2-7; CDR3 protein: CSVERRGDRPNEQYF; CDR3 DNA: TGCAGCGTTGAAAGGCGTGGGGACCGACCGAACGAGCAGTACTTC
clone size: NA; D gene: NA; V gene: TRBV28; CDR3 length: 14; J gene: TRBJ1-5; CDR3 protein: CASQAAYSNQPQHF; CDR3 DNA: TGTGCCAGCCAGGCGGCGTATAGCAATCAGCCCCAGCATTTT
clone size: NA; D gene: NA; V gene: TRBV5-1; CDR3 length: 14; J gene: TRBJ2-3; CDR3 protein: CASVRDKATDTQYF; CDR3 DNA: TGCGCCAGCGTCCGGGACAAGGCCACAGATACGCAGTATTTT
clone size: NA; D gene: TRBD2; V gene: TRBV5-1; CDR3 length: 14; J gene: TRBJ2-1; CDR3 protein: CASQPGLAIDEQFF; CDR3 DNA: TGCGCCAGCCAACCGGGACTAGCAATTGATGAGCAGTTCTTC
clone size: NA; D gene: NA; V gene: TRBV5-8; CDR3 length: 14; J gene: TRBJ1-2; CDR3 protein: CASSLGGLNYGYTF; CDR3 DNA: TGTGCCAGCAGCTTGGGGGGCCTAAACTATGGCTACACCTTC
clone size: NA; D gene: TRBD2; V gene: TRBV5-6; CDR3 length: 14; J gene: TRBJ2-7; CDR3 protein: CASSLGLANYEQYF; CDR3 DNA: TGTGCCAGCAGCTTGGGACTAGCGAACTACGAGCAGTACTTC
clone size: once; D gene: NA; V gene: TRBV29-1; CDR3 length: 13; J gene: TRBJ1-2; CDR3 protein: CSVKPDSSYGYTF; CDR3 DNA: TGCAGCGTTAAGCCGGACAGCAGCTATGGCTACACCTTC
clone size: NA; D gene: TRBD1; V gene: TRBV5-1; CDR3 length: 13; J gene: TRBJ1-1; CDR3 protein: CASGIGGITEAFF; CDR3 DNA: TGCGCCAGTGGGATAGGGGGCATTACTGAAGCTTTCTTT
clone size: NA; D gene: NA; V gene: TRBV7-2; CDR3 length: 12; J gene: TRBJ2-5; CDR3 protein: CASGPITGTQYF; CDR3 DNA: TGTGCCAGCGGCCCGATTACTGGGACCCAGTACTTC
clone size: NA; D gene: NA; V gene: TRBV19; CDR3 length: 14; J gene: TRBJ1-1; CDR3 protein: CASSITQGYTEAFF; CDR3 DNA: TGTGCCAGTAGTATTACACAGGGATACACTGAAGCTTTCTTT
clone size: NA; D gene: TRBD1; V gene: TRBV27; CDR3 length: 14; J gene: TRBJ2-1; CDR3 protein: CASHTGVRDNEQFF; CDR3 DNA: TGTGCCAGCCATACAGGGGTTCGAGACAATGAGCAGTTCTTC
clone size: NA; D gene: NA; V gene: TRBV11-3; CDR3 length: 15; J gene: TRBJ2-1; CDR3 protein: CASSLVSGEGGEQFF; CDR3 DNA: TGTGCCAGCAGCTTAGTTTCAGGGGAGGGTGGTGAGCAGTTCTTC
clone size: once; D gene: NA; V gene: TRBV9; CDR3 length: 13; J gene: TRBJ2-5; CDR3 protein: CASGSGEGETQYF; CDR3 DNA: TGTGCCAGCGGAAGTGGAGAGGGTGAGACCCAGTACTTC
clone size: NA; D gene: NA; V gene: TRBV11-3; CDR3 length: 13; J gene: TRBJ2-2; CDR3 protein: CASSSGALGELFF; CDR3 DNA: TGTGCCAGCAGCTCCGGGGCCCTCGGGGAGCTGTTTTTT
clone size: NA; D gene: NA; V gene: TRBV11-2; CDR3 length: 13; J gene: TRBJ2-7; CDR3 protein: CASSPGLSSWQYF; CDR3 DNA: TGTGCCAGCAGCCCGGGGCTCAGCTCTTGGCAGTACTTC
clone size: NA; D gene: NA; V gene: TRBV4-2; CDR3 length: 14; J gene: TRBJ2-3; CDR3 protein: CASSQDRDTDTQYF; CDR3 DNA: TGTGCCAGCAGCCAAGATCGGGACACAGATACGCAGTATTTT
clone size: NA; D gene: TRBD1; V gene: TRBV5-4; CDR3 length: 16; J gene: TRBJ2-7; CDR3 protein: CASSLDRDREFGEQYF; CDR3 DNA: TGTGCCAGCAGCTTGGACCGGGACAGGGAATTCGGCGAGCAGTACTTC